These T cell receptor beta chains were read from a single sample in a study of spatial heterogeneity in lung cancer. TCRdb ran MiXCR on the 5' RACE reads and lists one entry per CDR3 protein. Among some 37,000 distinct CDR3 sequences listed, 6.5% to 9.5% were seen once. Source: PBMCs, taken at surgery. The receptor set was obtained from a male donor with early-stage non-small cell lung cancer. Each CDR3 is given without its conserved first and last residue.

V gene	J gene	CDR3 protein
TRBV27	TRBJ1-1	ASSFRQANTEAF
TRBV18	TRBJ2-1	ASSRDKGLSYNEQF
TRBV4-2	TRBJ1-2	ASSQDQGRGGGYT
TRBV4-3	TRBJ2-6	ASSQVGGGANVLT
TRBV19	TRBJ1-1	ASIPGTSNTEAF
TRBV7-8	TRBJ1-1	ASSLAGATEAF
TRBV6-2/TRBV6-3	TRBJ2-2	ASSEQGANTGELF
TRBV6-2/TRBV6-3	TRBJ2-7	ASSLTGGGYEQY
TRBV7-6	TRBJ2-3	ASSQVTDTQY
TRBV24-1	TRBJ2-3	ATSDGHPGPDTQY
TRBV29-1	TRBJ1-2	SADREANYGYT
TRBV7-2	TRBJ2-1	ASSLTPAGANEQF
TRBV11-2	TRBJ1-2	ASSPTLQGIYT
TRBV5-1	TRBJ2-3	ASSLTSGGSRTDTQY
TRBV5-1	TRBJ2-3	ASSLSGGRKAQY
TRBV18	TRBJ2-2	ASSPTGQGYTGELF
TRBV27	TRBJ2-1	ASSLSYVRVNEQF
TRBV29-1	TRBJ1-2	SVGQGDYGYT
TRBV24-1	TRBJ2-5	ATSGSLATETQY
TRBV11-3	TRBJ2-3	ASSLSGDPTDTQY
TRBV15	TRBJ2-5	ATSDIGQGGLQTQY
TRBV12-3/TRBV12-4	TRBJ1-1	ASSSYGQGGTEAF
TRBV14	TRBJ1-6	ASSHSNSPLH
TRBV2	TRBJ2-2	ASSRDSDTGELF
TRBV24-1	TRBJ2-3	ATSGPFTDTQY
TRBV20-1	TRBJ2-3	SAFPSYGTDTQY
TRBV6-2/TRBV6-3	TRBJ2-3	ASGVGRQY
TRBV12-3/TRBV12-4	TRBJ2-4	ASSARGGGSLIYPAKNIQY
TRBV12-3/TRBV12-4	TRBJ1-1	ASSPQGQARNTEAF
TRBV29-1	TRBJ2-1	SAPVGVYSYNEQF
TRBV7-2	TRBJ2-4	ASSPRSGTDKNIQY
TRBV11-2	TRBJ2-1	ASSPFTGQNNEQF
TRBV6-2/TRBV6-3	TRBJ2-5	ASRVEGPQETQY
TRBV20-1	TRBJ2-2	SASQGNTGELF
TRBV7-8	TRBJ2-1	ASSLARLQGTRSYNEQF
TRBV5-6	TRBJ1-1	ASSLRTGWNTEAF
TRBV12-3/TRBV12-4	TRBJ2-2	ASAPSGGLGTGELF
TRBV6-6	TRBJ1-1	ASSYSDSYNTEAF
TRBV7-9	TRBJ2-4	ASSPTGLVFKNIQY
TRBV5-4	TRBJ1-1	ASSLMGEDTEAF
TRBV4-3	TRBJ1-2	ASSQTPDRNYGYT
TRBV20-1	TRBJ2-4	SARDGGSNIQY
TRBV12-3/TRBV12-4	TRBJ2-1	ASNWDGAAGEQF
TRBV9	TRBJ1-2	ASSAPKDQNYGYT
TRBV5-1	TRBJ2-5	ASSYLPGQQETQY
TRBV7-9	TRBJ2-1	ASSLRVSYNEQF
TRBV4-2	TRBJ1-1	ASTPTGGNLNTEAF